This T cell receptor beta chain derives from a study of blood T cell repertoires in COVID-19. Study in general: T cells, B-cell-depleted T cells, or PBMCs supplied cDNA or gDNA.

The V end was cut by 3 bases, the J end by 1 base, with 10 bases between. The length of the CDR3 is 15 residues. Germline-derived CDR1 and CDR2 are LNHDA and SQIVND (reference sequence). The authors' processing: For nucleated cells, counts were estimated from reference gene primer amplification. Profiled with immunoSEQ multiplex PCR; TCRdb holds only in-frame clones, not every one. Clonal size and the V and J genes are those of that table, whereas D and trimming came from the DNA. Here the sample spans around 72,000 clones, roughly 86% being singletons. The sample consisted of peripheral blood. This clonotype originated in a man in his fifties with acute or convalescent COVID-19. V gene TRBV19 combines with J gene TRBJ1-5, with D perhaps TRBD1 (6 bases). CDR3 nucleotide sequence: TGTGCCAGTAGTATGACAGGTGGAAGCAATCAGCCCCAGCATTTT. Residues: CASSMTGGSNQPQHF.